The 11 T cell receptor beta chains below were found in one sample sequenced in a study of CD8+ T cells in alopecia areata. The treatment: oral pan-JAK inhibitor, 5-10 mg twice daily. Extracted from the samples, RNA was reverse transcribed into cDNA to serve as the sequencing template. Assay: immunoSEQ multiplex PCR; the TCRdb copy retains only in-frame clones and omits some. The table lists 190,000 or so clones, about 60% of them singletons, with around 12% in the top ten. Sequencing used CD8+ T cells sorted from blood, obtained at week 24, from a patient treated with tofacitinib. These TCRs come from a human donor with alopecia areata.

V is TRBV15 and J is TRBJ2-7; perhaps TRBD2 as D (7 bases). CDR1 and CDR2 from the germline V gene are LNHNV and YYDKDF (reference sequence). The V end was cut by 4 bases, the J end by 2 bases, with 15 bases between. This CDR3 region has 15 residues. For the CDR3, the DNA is TGTGCCACCAGCACCGCCCGGGGGGCCCCCTACGAGCAGTACTTC. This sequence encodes CATSTARGAPYEQYF.

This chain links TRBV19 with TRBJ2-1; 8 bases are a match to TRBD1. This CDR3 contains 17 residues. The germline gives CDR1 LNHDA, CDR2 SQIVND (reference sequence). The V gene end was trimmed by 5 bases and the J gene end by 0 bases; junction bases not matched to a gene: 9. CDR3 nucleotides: TGTGCCAGTAGTCCGTGGACAGGGATGAGCTCCTACAATGAGCAGTTCTTC. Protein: CASSPWTGMSSYNEQFF.

CDR3 in DNA: TGTGCCAGCAGTTACTCCTGGGGGGCGGACTATGGCTACACCTTC. Encoded protein: CASSYSWGADYGYTF. The rearrangement links TRBV6-6 to TRBJ1-2; TRBD1 is a possible D gene (6 bases). The CDR3 is 15 amino acids. Looked up from germline, CDR1 is MNHNY and CDR2 is SVGAGI (reference sequence). Trimming removed 0 bases at V and 3 bases at J, with 11 bases between.

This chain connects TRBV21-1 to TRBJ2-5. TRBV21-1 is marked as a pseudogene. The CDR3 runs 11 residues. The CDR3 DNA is TGTGCCCCACCCCTCCAAGAGACCCAGTACTTC. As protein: CAPPLQETQYF.

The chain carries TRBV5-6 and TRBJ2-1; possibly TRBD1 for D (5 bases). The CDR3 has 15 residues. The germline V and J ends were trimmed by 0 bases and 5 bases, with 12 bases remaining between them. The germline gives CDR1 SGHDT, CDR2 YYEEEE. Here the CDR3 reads CASSLEDLGHNEQFF. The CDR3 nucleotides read TGTGCCAGCAGCTTGGAGGACCTGGGGCACAATGAGCAGTTCTTC.

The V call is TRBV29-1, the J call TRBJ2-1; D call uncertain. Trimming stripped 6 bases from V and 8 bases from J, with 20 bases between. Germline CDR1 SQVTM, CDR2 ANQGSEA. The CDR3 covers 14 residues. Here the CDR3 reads CSVPPDGPLDEQFF. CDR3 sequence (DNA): TGCAGCGTCCCGCCCGACGGACCGCTCGATGAGCAGTTCTTC.

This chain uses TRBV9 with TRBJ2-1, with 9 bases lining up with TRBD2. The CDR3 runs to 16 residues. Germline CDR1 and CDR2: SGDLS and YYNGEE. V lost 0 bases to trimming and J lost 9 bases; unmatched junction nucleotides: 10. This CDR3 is CASSVGSGGFGAEQFF. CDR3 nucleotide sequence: TGTGCCAGCAGCGTAGGGAGCGGGGGGTTCGGTGCTGAGCAGTTCTTC.

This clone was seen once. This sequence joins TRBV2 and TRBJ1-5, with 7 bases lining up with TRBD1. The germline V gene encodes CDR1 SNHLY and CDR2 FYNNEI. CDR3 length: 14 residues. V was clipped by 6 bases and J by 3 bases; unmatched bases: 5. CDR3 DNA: TGTGCCAGCAGCCCGGACAGGCCCAATCAGCCCCAGCATTTT. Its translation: CASSPDRPNQPQHF.

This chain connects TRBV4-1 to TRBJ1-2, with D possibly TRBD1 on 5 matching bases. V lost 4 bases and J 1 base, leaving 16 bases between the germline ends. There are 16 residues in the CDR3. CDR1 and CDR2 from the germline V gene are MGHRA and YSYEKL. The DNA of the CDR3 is TGCGCCAGCAGCCGAGGCGGTGGGGGAGGTAACTATGGCTACACCTTC. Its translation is CASSRGGGGGNYGYTF.

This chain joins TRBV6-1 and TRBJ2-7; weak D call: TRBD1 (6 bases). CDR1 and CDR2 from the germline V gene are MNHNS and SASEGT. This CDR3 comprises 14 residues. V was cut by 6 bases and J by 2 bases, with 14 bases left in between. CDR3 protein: CASRPQTGPYEQYF. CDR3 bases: TGTGCCAGCAGGCCCCAGACAGGACCCTACGAGCAGTACTTC.

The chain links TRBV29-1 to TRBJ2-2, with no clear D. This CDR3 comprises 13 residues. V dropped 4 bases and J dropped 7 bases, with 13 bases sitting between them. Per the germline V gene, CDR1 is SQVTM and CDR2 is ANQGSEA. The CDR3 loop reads CSVAGLYDGELFF. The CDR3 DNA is TGCAGCGTTGCGGGCCTATACGACGGGGAGCTGTTTTTT.